The present T cell receptor (beta chain) was sequenced within a study of technical replicates of blood from a few donors. Produced via immunoSEQ multiplex PCR; TCRdb's table is partial and in-frame only. The sample gives around 70,000 clones, about 97% of which show up once; 0.25% to 0.35% is in the top ten. Sequencing was carried out using T cells isolated from PBMCs. This clonotype was obtained from a human donor in good health.

The CDR3 region is CASSFSGSTDTQYF. CDR3 DNA: TGCGCCAGCAGCTTTAGCGGGAGCACAGATACGCAGTATTTT. The chain couples TRBV5-1 to TRBJ2-3, with 7 positions matching TRBD2. CDR1 and CDR2 (germline): SGHRS, YFSETQ. This CDR3 is built from 14 residues. The ends lost 2 bases at V and 0 bases at J; junction bases unmatched: 0.